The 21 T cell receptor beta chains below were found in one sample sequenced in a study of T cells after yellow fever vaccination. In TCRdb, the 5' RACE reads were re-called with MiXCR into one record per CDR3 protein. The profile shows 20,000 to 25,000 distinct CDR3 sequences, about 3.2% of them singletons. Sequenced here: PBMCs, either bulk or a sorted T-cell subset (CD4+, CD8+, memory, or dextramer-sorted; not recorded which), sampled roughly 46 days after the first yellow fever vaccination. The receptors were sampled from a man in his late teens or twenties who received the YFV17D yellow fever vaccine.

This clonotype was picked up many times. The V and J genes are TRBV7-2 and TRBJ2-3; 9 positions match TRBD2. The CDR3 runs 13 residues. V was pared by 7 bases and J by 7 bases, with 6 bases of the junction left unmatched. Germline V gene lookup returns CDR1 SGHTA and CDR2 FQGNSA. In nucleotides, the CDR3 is TGTGCCAGCACCGCTGGACTAGCGTATACGCAGTATTTT. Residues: CASTAGLAYTQYF.

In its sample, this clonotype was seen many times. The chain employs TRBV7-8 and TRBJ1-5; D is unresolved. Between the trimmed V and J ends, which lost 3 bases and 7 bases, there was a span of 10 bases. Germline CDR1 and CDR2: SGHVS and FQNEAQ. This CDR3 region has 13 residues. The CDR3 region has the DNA TGTGCCAGCAGCTTGGGGTTTAGACAGCCCCAGCATTTT. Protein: CASSLGFRQPQHF.

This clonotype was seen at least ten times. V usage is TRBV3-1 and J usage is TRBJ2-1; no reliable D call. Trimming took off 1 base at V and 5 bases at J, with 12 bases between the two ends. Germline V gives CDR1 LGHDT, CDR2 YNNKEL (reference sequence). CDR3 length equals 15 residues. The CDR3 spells CASSQVATSHNEQFF. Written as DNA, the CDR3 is TGTGCCAGCAGCCAAGTAGCTACCAGTCACAATGAGCAGTTCTTC.

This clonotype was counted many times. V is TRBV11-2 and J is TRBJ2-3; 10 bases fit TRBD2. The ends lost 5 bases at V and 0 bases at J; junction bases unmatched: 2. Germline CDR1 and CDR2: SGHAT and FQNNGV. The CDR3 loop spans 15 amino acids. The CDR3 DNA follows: TGTGCCAGCAGCCCAGCGGGGGGGAGCACAGATACGCAGTATTTT. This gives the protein CASSPAGGSTDTQYF. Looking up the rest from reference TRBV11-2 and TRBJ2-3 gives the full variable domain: EAGVAQSPRYKIIEKRQSVAFWCNPISGHATLYWYQQILGQGPKLLIQFQNNGVVDDSQLPKDRFSAERLKGVDSTLKIQPAKLEDSAVYLCASSPAGGSTDTQYFGPGTRLTVL.

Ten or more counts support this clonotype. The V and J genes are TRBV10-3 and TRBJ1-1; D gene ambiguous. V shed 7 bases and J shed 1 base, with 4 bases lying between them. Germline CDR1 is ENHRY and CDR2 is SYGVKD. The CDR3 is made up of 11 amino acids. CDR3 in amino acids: CAIKENTEAFF. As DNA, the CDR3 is TGTGCCATCAAGGAGAACACTGAAGCTTTCTTT.

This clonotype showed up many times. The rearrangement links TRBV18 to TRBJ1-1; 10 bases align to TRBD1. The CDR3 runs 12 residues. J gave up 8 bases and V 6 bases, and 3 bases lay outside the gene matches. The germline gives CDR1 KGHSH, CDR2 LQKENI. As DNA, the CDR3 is TGTGCCAGCTCCAAGGGACAGGGGGAAGCTTTCTTT. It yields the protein CASSKGQGEAFF.

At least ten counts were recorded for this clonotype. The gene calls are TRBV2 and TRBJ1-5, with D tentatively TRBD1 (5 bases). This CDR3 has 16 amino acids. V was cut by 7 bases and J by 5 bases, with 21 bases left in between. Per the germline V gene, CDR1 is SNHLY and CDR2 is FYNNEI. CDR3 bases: TGTGCCAGCACGCTAAACCTGGGGGGGTTCGATCAGCCCCAGCATTTT. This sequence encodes CASTLNLGGFDQPQHF.

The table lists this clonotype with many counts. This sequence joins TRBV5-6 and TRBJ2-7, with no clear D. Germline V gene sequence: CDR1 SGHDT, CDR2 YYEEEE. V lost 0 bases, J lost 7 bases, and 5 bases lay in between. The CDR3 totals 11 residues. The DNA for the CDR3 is TGTGCCAGCAGCTTGGAGGTGGAGCAGTACTTC. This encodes CASSLEVEQYF.

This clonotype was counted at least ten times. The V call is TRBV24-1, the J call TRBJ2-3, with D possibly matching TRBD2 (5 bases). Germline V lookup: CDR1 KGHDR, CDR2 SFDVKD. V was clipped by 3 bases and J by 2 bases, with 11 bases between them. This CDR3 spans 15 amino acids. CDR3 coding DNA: TGTGCCACCAGTGATCCAACTAGATCCACAGATACGCAGTATTTT. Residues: CATSDPTRSTDTQYF.

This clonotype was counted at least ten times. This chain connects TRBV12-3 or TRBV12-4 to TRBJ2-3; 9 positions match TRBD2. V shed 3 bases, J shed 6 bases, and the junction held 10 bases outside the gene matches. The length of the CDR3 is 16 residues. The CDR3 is CASSFLRGGAADTQYF. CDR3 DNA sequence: TGTGCCAGCAGTTTCCTCCGCGGGGGGGCAGCCGATACGCAGTATTTT.

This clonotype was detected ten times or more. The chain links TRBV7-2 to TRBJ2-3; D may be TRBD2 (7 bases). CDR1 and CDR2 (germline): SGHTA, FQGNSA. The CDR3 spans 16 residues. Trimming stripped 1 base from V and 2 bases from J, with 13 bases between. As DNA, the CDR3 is TGTGCCAGCAGCTTAGGGGGGGGCAGTTACACAGATACGCAGTATTTT. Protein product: CASSLGGGSYTDTQYF.

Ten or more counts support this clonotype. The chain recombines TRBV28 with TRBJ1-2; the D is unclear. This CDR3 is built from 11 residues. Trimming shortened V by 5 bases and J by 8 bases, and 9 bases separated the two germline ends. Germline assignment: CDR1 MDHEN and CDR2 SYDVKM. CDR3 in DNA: TGTGCCAGCAGTCAACTCAGGGGCTACACCTTC. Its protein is CASSQLRGYTF.

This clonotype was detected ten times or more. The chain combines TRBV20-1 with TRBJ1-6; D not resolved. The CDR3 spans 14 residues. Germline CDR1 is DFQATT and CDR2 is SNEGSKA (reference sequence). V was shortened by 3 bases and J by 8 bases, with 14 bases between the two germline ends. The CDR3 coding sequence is TGCAGTGCTAGTAAGGCCCAGGCTTATTCACCCCTCCACTTT. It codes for CSASKAQAYSPLHF.

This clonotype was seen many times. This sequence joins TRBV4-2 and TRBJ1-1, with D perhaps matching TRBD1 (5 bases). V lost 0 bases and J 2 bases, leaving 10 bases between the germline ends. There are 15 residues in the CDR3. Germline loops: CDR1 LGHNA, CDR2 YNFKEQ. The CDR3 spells CASSQDGGENTEAFF. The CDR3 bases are TGTGCCAGCAGCCAAGATGGGGGAGAAAACACTGAAGCTTTCTTT.

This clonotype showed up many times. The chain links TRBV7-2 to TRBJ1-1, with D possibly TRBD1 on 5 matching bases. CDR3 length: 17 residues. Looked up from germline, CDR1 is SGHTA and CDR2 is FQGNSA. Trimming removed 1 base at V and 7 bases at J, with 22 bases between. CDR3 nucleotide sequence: TGTGCCAGCAGCTTAGTGGCGCAAATCGGGGGTTCGATTGAAGCTTTCTTT. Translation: CASSLVAQIGGSIEAFF.

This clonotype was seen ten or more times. The CDR3 spells CASSPDRAEGYTF. The CDR3 DNA reads TGTGCCAGCAGCCCGGACAGGGCGGAGGGCTACACCTTC. The genes are TRBV5-4 and TRBJ1-2; TRBD1 aligns across 8 bases. The CDR3 runs 13 residues. Germline V CDR1 and CDR2: SGHNT, YYREEE (reference sequence). The J segment lost 8 bases and the V segment lost 4 bases, leaving 7 bases of the junction unmatched.

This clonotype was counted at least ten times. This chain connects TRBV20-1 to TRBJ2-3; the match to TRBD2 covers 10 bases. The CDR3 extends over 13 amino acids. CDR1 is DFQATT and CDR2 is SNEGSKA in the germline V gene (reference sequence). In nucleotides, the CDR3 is TGCAGCGCCGGGACTAGCGGCACAGATACGCAGTATTTT. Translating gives CSAGTSGTDTQYF.

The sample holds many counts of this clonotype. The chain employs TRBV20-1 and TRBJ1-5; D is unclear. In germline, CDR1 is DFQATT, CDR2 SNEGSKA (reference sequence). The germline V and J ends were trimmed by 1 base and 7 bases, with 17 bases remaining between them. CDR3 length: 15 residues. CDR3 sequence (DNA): TGCAGTGCTAGAGGCGTTGAGGGCGGACGGCAGCCCCAGCATTTT. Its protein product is CSARGVEGGRQPQHF.

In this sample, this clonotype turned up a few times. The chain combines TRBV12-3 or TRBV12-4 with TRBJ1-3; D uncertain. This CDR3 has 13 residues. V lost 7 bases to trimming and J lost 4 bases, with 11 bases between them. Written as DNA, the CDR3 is TGTGCCAGCACCACGACGGGAGGAAACACCATATATTTT. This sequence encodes CASTTTGGNTIYF.

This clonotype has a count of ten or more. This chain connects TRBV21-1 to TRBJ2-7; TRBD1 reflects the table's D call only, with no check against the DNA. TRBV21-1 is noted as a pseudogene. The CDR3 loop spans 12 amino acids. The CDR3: CASLPPFYEQYV. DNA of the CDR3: TGTGCCAGCCTCCCCCCCTTCTACGAGCAGTACGTC.

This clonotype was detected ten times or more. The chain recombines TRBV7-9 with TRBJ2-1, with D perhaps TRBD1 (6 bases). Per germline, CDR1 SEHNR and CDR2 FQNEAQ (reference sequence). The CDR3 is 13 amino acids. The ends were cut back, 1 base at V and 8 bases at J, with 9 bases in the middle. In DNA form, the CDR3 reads TGTGCCAGCAGCTTAGGGGGGCTCGATGAGCAGTTCTTC. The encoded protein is CASSLGGLDEQFF.